This T cell receptor (beta chain) was documented in a study of control samples from healthy donors and cancer patients (dated by TCRdb to the early 2020s). Sequences MDHEN (CDR1) and SYDVKM (CDR2) are obtained from the germline V gene. V is clipped by 6 bases and J by 8 bases, and the sequence between their germline boundaries is 10 bases long. The CDR3 starts with the cysteine, ends with the phenylalanine, and has 11 residues. The kept DNA is CDR3 alone, 33 bases in frame from the first base. As regards this clone: The antigen it binds to is not known. There are no base qualities to consult, and no much larger clone falls within one base.

The library was built by means of the immunoSEQ multiplex PCR assay. This immuneACCESS table, as held by TCRdb, lists in-frame sequences with V and J called but not all clones. Of the missing ones, under half trace to an unresolved V gene in checked studies; the others have no known cause. Counted in this sample were approximately 150,000 clones; 75% to 95% of them appeared once. The ten top clones hold approximately 3.4% of the sample. The sample taken for sequencing was blood. The V gene is TRBV28 and the J gene is TRBJ1-1, and TRBD1 may be the D gene, going by 5 matching bases. This TCR was recovered from a young man in good health. CDR3 reads: CASRLGTEAFF. The bases read TGTGCCAGCAGACTGGGGACCGAAGCTTTCTTT.